Included here is one T cell receptor beta chain sequence, with context. The source of the sample is a study of T-cell reconstitution after alpha-beta-depleted transplantation in children. A TCRbeta library incorporating unique molecular identifiers was prepared. TCRdb re-called the PCR reads with MiXCR, one entry per CDR3 protein. The table lists about 350,000 distinct CDR3 sequences, around 16% of them singletons. The germline V and J ends were trimmed by 5 bases and 2 bases, with 9 bases remaining between them. This CDR3 region has 13 residues. The rearrangement joins TRBV12-3 or TRBV12-4 to TRBJ1-2, with D hard to call. The source material was PBMCs, mostly from graft donor cells, sampled 360 days after TCRalphabeta/CD19-depleted stem cell transplant. This TCR derives from a male patient between 2 and 15 years old who had a stem cell transplant for acute lymphoblastic leukemia, so the T cells may come from the graft donor. The CDR3 reads CASSTRRNYGYTF. The CDR3 region has the DNA TGTGCCAGCAGTACTCGGAGGAACTATGGCTACACCTTC.